This T cell receptor (beta chain) was observed in a study of metastatic and nonmetastatic thyroid tumors. At the level of the study: Patients with malignant and benign thyroid disease provided blood and tumor or nodule tissue, whose repertoires were compared.

This clone was observed at least ten times. The antigen is not known. In the original analysis: CDR3 was compared across clinicopathological groups, and the resulting differences were used to build a distant-metastasis classifier for papillary thyroid cancer. TCRdb re-called clones from the PCR reads using MiXCR. V and J calls and clone size were set by TCRdb, not the authors. The sample has 55,000 to 75,000 clones, roughly 18% seen once. Notes on the study in general: Reports indicated that malignant thyroid tumors showed significantly higher TCR beta diversity than benign nodules did, in blood and tumor.

No treatment had been given to any patient before thyroid surgery. Trimming removed 2 bases at V and 0 bases at J, with 9 bases between. The germline CDR1 and CDR2 sequences are KGHDR and SFDVKD. This CDR3 contains 15 residues. The clonotype was recovered from a female donor with papillary thyroid cancer or a benign thyroid nodule (not recorded which). Some clones in this sample may be carry-over from other donors' samples. The chain recombines TRBV24-1 with TRBJ1-2; no firm D call. What was sequenced was blood. The CDR3 sequence is CATSDSAYANYGYTF. CDR3 nucleotides: TGTGCCACCAGTGATTCAGCATACGCTAACTATGGCTACACCTTC.